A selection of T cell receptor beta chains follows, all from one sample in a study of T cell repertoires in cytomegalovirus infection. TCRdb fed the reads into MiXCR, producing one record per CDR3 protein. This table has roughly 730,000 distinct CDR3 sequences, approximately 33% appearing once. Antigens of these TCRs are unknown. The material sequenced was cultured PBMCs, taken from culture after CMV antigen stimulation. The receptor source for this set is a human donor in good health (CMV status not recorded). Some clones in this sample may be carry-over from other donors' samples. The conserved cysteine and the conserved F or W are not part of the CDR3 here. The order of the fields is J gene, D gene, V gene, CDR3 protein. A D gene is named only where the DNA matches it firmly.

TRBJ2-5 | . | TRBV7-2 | ASSQRRQETQY
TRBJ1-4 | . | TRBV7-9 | ASSSGRSEKKLF
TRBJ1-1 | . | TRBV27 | ASTGGIEAF
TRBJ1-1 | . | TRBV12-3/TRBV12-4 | ASSSGNKWWTEAF
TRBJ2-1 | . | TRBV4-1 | ASSQRSGADEQF
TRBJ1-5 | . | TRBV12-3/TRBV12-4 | ASSFWQGNQPQH
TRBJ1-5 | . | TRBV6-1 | ASSEPTQPQH
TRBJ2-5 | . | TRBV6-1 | ASSPSPETQY
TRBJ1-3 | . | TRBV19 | ASTPRSGNTIY
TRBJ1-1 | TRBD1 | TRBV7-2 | ASSSDPGTGQAF
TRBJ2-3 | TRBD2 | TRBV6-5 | ASSYAPLAGDTQY
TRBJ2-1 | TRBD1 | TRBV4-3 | ASSQDLRAGGNEQF
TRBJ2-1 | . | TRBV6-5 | ASTTSANEQF
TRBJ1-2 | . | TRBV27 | ASSLRVDGFYGYT
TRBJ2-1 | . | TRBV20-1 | SARDLQGGAGGEQF
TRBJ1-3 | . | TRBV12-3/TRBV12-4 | ASTSGRRSGNTIY
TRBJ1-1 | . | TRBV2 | ASSENGKGTEAF
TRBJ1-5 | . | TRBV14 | ASSQDRRGSYSNQPQH
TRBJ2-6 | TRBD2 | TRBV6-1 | ASSPRVAGGAVLTGANVLT
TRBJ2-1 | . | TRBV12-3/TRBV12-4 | ASSTGFGIIHNEQF
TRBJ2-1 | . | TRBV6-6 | ASRPGLSSYNEQF
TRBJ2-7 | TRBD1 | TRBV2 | ASSRGQGMSSLAYEQY
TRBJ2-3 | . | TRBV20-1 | SARRPTENTDTQY
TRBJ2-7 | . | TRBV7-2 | ASSLVVSYEQY